This entry features one TCR beta chain sequence. Its antigen is currently unknown. This entry is derived from a study of T cell responses to AZD1222 COVID-19 vaccine. Study-wide findings and caveats: Donors skewed white British and female; clonal diversity was possibly underestimated. Compared with day 0, the breadth and depth of the Spike-specific TCR repertoire rose significantly after two doses of AZD1222.

Profiling relied on immunoSEQ multiplex PCR, and the TCRdb table lists in-frame clones only, not all of them. The sample holds 200,000 or so clones, 90% to 95% seen once. The V end was cut by 6 bases, the J end by 7 bases, with 16 bases between. Germline CDR1 MNHEY, CDR2 SVGEGT. The CDR3 totals 14 residues. This receptor was taken from an adult in good health. Sequencing used peripheral blood, obtained on day 0 of AZD1222 vaccination. The V and J genes are TRBV6-2 or TRBV6-3 and TRBJ1-5; D may be TRBD1 (6 bases). Here the CDR3 reads CASSTGSLGQPQHF. CDR3 in DNA: TGTGCCAGCAGCACAGGGAGTTTGGGGCAGCCCCAGCATTTT.